The 9 T cell receptor beta chains below all came from one sample that was sequenced in a study of breast tumors, draining lymph nodes, adjacent tissues. TCRdb recomputed calls from the multiplex PCR reads with MiXCR, one row per CDR3 protein. The table shows approximately 47,000 distinct CDR3 sequences, with approximately 22% occurring only once. Sequencing was performed on breast tumor tissue. The receptors shown here come from a female donor with breast cancer. Some clones in this sample may be carry-over from other donors' samples.

Ten or more counts support this clonotype. The chain has TRBV29-1 and TRBJ2-7, with 9 bases identical to TRBD2. The CDR3 has 15 amino acids. V shed 6 bases and J 2 bases; nucleotides not matched to a gene: 11. CDR1 is SQVTM, CDR2 ANQGSEA, per germline. CDR3 region: CSVTRASGKTYEQYF. The CDR3, as DNA: TGCAGCGTGACTAGGGCTAGCGGGAAAACCTACGAGCAGTACTTC.

This clonotype was detected many times. V and J are TRBV28 and TRBJ2-7; 10 nucleotides line up with TRBD2. V dropped 7 bases and J dropped 10; count of bases not matched to a gene: 10. This CDR3 comprises 13 residues. CDR1 is MDHEN, CDR2 SYDVKM, per germline. DNA of the CDR3: TGTGCCAGCACTACCAGGACTAGCGGAGACCAGTACTTC. It translates to CASTTRTSGDQYF.

DNA of the CDR3: TGTGCCACCTCGGGGGCCTACGAGCAGTACTTC. Translated, it gives CATSGAYEQYF. The chain recombines TRBV6-5 with TRBJ2-7, with D possibly matching TRBD2 (6 bases). The germline gives CDR1 MNHEY, CDR2 SVGAGI. Trimming took off 10 bases at V and 2 bases at J, with 9 bases between the two ends. The CDR3 contains 11 residues.

This clonotype was found many times. This chain connects TRBV4-1 to TRBJ2-1; D is perhaps TRBD1 (6 bases). V was pared by 1 base and J by 4 bases, with 11 bases between. Germline CDR1 MGHRA, CDR2 YSYEKL. The CDR3 contains 15 residues. CDR3 protein: CASSQVAGEYNEQFF. CDR3 coding DNA: TGCGCCAGCAGCCAAGTGGCAGGGGAGTACAATGAGCAGTTCTTC.

About this clonotype itself: Its ends do not fully match the called genes, so a read error is possible. The gene calls are TRBV5-4 and TRBJ2-1; 16 nucleotides match TRBD2. The CDR3 is 16 residues long. Germline-derived CDR1 and CDR2 are SGHNT and YYREEE (reference sequence). The CDR3 loop reads CDSSSGTSGRAGEQFF. CDR3 DNA: TGTGACAGCAGCTCCGGGACTAGCGGGAGGGCGGGTGAGCAGTTCTTC.

This clonotype was detected many times. V usage is TRBV11-2 and J usage is TRBJ2-7; D may correspond to TRBD1 or TRBD2 (5 bases each). Germline lookup yields CDR1 SGHAT and CDR2 FQNNGV. The CDR3 covers 15 residues. V lost 7 bases, J lost 0 bases, and 16 bases lay in between. CDR3 region: CASTLRGRDSYEQYF. DNA of the CDR3: TGTGCCAGCACCCTTCGGGGCAGGGACTCCTACGAGCAGTACTTC. Supplemented by reference TRBV11-2 and TRBJ2-7, the full variable domain reads EAGVAQSPRYKIIEKRQSVAFWCNPISGHATLYWYQQILGQGPKLLIQFQNNGVVDDSQLPKDRFSAERLKGVDSTLKIQPAKLEDSAVYLCASTLRGRDSYEQYFGPGTRLTVT.

This clonotype appeared a few times. Germline and junction disagree at one end, which may indicate a read error. This chain uses TRBV11-2 with TRBJ2-7, with 13 positions matching TRBD2. Germline-derived CDR1 and CDR2 are SGHAT and FQNNGV. The CDR3 runs 14 residues. In DNA, the CDR3 is TGTGCCAGCAGCTCGGGACTAGCGGGAACCCGGACAGTCTTC. Residues: CASSSGLAGTRTVF.

This clonotype was detected ten times or more. The gene calls are TRBV6-1 and TRBJ1-2; possibly TRBD1 for D (5 bases). Germline V lookup: CDR1 MNHNS, CDR2 SASEGT. Between the trimmed V and J ends, which lost 4 bases and 6 bases, there was a span of 18 bases. CDR3 size: 15 residues. The CDR3 nucleotides read TGTGCCAGCAGTGCCACGGCGGGAGGGGAGGATGGCTACACCTTC. Protein product: CASSATAGGEDGYTF.

This clonotype occurred many times. Here the CDR3 reads CASSSFGRGYQETQYF. In DNA, the CDR3 is TGTGCCAGCAGCTCCTTTGGCAGGGGGTACCAAGAGACCCAGTACTTC. The chain is built from TRBV7-9 and TRBJ2-5; 7 bases match TRBD1. The germline V gene has CDR1 SEHNR and CDR2 FQNEAQ (reference sequence). The CDR3 spans 16 residues. The V and J ends lost 4 bases and 0 bases, in that order; junction bases with no gene match: 8.